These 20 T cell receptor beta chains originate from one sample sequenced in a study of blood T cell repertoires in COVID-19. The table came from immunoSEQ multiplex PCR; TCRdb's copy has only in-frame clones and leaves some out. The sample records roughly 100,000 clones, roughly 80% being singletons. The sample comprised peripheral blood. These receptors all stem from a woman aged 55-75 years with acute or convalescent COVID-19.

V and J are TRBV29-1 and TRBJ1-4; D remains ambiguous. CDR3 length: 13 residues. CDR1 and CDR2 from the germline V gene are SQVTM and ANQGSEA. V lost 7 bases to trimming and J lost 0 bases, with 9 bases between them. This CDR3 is CSANRATNEKLFF. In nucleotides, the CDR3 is TGCAGCGCGAACAGAGCAACTAATGAAAAACTGTTTTTT.

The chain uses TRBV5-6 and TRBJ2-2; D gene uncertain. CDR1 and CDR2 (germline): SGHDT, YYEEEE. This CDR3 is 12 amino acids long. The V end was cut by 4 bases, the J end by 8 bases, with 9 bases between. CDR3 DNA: TGTGCCAGCAGCCTACGAAGAGGGGAGCTGTTTTTT. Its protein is CASSLRRGELFF.

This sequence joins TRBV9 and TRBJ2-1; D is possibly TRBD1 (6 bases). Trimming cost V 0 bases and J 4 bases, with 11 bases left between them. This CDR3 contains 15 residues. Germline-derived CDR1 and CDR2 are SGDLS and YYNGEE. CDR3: CASSVEGGEYNEQFF. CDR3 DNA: TGTGCCAGCAGCGTAGAAGGGGGAGAGTACAATGAGCAGTTCTTC. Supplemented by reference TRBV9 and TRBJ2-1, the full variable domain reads DSGVTQTPKHLITATGQRVTLRCSPRSGDLSVYWYQQSLDQGLQFLIQYYNGEERAKGNILERFSAQQFPDLHSELNLSSLELGDSALYFCASSVEGGEYNEQFFGPGTRLTVL.

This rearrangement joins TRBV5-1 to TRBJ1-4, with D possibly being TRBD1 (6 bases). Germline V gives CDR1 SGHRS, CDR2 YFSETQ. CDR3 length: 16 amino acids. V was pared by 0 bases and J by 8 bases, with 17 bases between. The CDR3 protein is CASSLAAIQGNEKLFF. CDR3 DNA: TGCGCCAGCAGCTTGGCCGCGATACAGGGCAACGAAAAACTGTTTTTT.

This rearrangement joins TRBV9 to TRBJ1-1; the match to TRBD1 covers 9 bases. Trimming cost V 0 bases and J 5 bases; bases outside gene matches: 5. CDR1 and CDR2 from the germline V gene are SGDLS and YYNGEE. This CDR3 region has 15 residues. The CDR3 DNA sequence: TGTGCCAGCAGCGTAGCGTTGACAGGGGGAACTGAAGCTTTCTTT. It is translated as CASSVALTGGTEAFF.

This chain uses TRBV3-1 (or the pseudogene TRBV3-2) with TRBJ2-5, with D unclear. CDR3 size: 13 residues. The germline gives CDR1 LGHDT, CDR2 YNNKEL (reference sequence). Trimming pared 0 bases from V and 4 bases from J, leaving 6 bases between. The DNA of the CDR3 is TGTGCCAGCAGCCAAGATCCAGGAGAGACCCAGTACTTC. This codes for CASSQDPGETQYF.

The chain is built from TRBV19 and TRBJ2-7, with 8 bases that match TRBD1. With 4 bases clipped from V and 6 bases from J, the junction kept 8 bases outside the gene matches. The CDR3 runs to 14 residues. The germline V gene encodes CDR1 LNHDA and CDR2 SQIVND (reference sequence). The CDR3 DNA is TGTGCCAGTAGTAGCAGGGGGCGCGTAGGCGAGCAGTACTTC. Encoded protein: CASSSRGRVGEQYF.

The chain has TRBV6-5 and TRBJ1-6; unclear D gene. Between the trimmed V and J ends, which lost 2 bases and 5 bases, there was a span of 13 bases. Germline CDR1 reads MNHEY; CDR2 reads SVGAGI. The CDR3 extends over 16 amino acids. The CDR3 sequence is CASSYPLPQDNSPLHF. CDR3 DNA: TGTGCCAGCAGTTACCCCCTCCCGCAGGATAATTCACCCCTCCACTTT.

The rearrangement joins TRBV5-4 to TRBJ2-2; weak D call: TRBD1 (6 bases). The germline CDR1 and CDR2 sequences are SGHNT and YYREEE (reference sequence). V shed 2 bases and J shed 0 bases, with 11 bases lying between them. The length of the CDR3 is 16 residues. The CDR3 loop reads CASSLWSGANTGELFF. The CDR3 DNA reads TGTGCCAGCAGCTTATGGTCAGGGGCGAACACCGGGGAGCTGTTTTTT.

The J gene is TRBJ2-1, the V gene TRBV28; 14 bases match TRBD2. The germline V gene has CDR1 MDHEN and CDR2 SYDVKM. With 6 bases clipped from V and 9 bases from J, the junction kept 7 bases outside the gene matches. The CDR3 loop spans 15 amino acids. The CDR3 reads CASRSTGLAGVEQFF. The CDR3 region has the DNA TGTGCCAGCAGAAGTACGGGACTAGCGGGAGTTGAGCAGTTCTTC.

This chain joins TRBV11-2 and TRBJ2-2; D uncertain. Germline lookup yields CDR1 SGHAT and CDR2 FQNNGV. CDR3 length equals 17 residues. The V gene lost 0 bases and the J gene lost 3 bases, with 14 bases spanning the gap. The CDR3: CASSLDIRQAHTGELFF. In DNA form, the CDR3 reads TGTGCCAGCAGCTTAGATATTCGGCAGGCCCACACCGGGGAGCTGTTTTTT.

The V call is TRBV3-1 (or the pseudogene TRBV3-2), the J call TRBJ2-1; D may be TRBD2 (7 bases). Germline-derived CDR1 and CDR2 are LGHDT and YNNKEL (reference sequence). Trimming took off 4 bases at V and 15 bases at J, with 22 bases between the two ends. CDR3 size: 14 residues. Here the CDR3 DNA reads TGTGCCAGCAGCCCCATTCAATCGGGGGGCGGACGGTTCTTC. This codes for CASSPIQSGGGRFF.

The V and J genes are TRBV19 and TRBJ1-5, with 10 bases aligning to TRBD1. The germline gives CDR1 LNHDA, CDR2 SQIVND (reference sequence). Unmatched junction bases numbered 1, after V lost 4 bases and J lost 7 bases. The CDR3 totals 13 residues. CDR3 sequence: CASSRDRGQPQHF. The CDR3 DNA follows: TGTGCCAGTAGTAGGGACAGGGGACAGCCCCAGCATTTT.

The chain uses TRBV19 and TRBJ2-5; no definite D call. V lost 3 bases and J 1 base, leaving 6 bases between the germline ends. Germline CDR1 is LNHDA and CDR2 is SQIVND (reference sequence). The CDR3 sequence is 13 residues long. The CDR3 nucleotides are TGTGCCAGTAGTATGGCTAGCCAAGAGACCCAGTACTTC. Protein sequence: CASSMASQETQYF.

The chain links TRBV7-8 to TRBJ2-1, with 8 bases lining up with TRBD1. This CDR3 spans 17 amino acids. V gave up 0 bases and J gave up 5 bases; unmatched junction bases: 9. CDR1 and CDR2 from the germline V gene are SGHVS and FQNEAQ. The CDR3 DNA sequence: TGTGCCAGCAGCTTAGCCTCCCGGGGCAGGGGGCACAATGAGCAGTTCTTC. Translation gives CASSLASRGRGHNEQFF.

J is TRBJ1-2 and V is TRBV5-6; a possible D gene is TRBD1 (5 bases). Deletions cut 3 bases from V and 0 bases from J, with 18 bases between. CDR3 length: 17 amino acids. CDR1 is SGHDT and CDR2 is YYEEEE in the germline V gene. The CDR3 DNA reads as TGTGCCAGCAGCTCCCCCAGGGCGCACATTCCTAACTATGGCTACACCTTC. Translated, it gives CASSSPRAHIPNYGYTF.

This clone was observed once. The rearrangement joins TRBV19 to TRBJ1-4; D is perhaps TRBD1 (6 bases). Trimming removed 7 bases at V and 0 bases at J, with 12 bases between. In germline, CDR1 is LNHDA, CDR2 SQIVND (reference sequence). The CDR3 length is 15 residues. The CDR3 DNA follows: TGTGCCAGTACCCGAGGGGGAGCAACTAATGAAAAACTGTTTTTT. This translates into CASTRGGATNEKLFF.

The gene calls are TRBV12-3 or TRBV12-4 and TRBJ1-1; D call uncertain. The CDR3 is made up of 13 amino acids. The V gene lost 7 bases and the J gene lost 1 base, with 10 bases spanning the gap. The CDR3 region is CASTSGGNTEAFF. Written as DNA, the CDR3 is TGTGCCAGCACCTCCGGAGGGAACACTGAAGCTTTCTTT.

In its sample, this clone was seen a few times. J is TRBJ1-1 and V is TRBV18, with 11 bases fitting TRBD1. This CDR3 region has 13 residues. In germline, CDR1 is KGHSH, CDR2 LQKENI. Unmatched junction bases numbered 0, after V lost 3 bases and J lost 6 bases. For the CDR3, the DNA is TGTGCCAGCTCACCGGGACAGGGGGCTGAAGCTTTCTTT. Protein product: CASSPGQGAEAFF.

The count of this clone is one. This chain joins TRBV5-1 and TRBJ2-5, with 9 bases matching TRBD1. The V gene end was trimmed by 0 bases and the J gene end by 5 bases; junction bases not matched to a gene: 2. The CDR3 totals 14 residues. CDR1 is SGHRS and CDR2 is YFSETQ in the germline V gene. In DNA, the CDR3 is TGCGCCAGCAGCTTGGTACAGGGGGCGGAGACCCAGTACTTC. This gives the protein CASSLVQGAETQYF.